Sequencing of this T cell receptor (beta chain) was carried out in a study of cytomegalovirus exposure and HLA in healthy donors. The CDR3 consists of 12 residues. The J segment lost 14 bases and the V segment lost 4 bases, leaving 6 bases of the junction unmatched. Germline V gene lookup returns CDR1 SGHNT and CDR2 YYREEE (reference sequence). The PCR ran on 60 Vbeta and 13 Jbeta primers. Only in-frame clones appear in the TCRdb table, and some are missing; sequencing was by immunoSEQ multiplex PCR. The sample holds over 60,000 clones; roughly 70% are singletons and the top ten take 9.5% to 15%. Healthy bone marrow donors formed the donor group. This clone was counted a single time. Its antigen is not identified. General observations from the study: With high specificity and sensitivity, the classifier reportedly diagnosed cytomegalovirus status. Earlier findings revealed that most TCR beta V segments proved productive either about 90% or about 30% of the time. When presence/absence was analysed, sequencing depth was taken to be roughly uniform across donors.

This TCR was sampled from a man between 70 and 80 years old in good health and CMV-seronegative. The chain recombines TRBV5-4 with TRBJ2-2; 9 nucleotides agree with TRBD1. The sequenced sample was PBMCs. This CDR3 reads CASSMGTGFLFF. The CDR3 nucleotides are TGTGCCAGCAGCATGGGGACAGGGTTTCTGTTTTTT.